This TCR beta chain was sequenced for a study of blood T cell repertoires in COVID-19. Turning to the study itself: The study drew acute and convalescent COVID-19 samples from the United States, Italy and Spain. The cDNA or gDNA used as material had been derived from T cells, B-cell-depleted T cells, or PBMCs.

Assay: immunoSEQ multiplex PCR; the TCRdb copy retains only in-frame clones and omits some. This table holds fewer than 200,000 clones, around 90% found once. V was pared by 1 base and J by 5 bases, with 7 bases of the junction left unmatched. This CDR3 is built from 16 residues. Germline V lookup: CDR1 SEHNR, CDR2 FQNEAQ (reference sequence). The receptor's source is a woman in her fifties or sixties with acute or convalescent COVID-19. This chain links TRBV7-9 with TRBJ2-7; 11 bases are shared with TRBD1. The sequenced sample was peripheral blood. The CDR3, as DNA: TGTGCCAGCAGCTTAGTGGGACAGGGGGAGAGGAACGAGCAGTACTTC. Translation gives CASSLVGQGERNEQYF.